One TCR beta chain is described in this entry. This CDR3 comprises 13 residues. The V gene lost 7 bases and the J gene lost 5 bases, with 12 bases spanning the gap. Germline loops: CDR1 MDHEN, CDR2 SYDVKM. Using its own MiXCR run on the RACE reads, TCRdb lists one record per CDR3 protein. This sample has about 120,000 distinct CDR3 sequences, with around an eighth found just once. The data were obtained in a study of human T cells and chemical hapten exposure. Described time point: patch test 1, 2 weeks after DPC sensitization. Documented treatment: therapeutic diphenylcyclopropenone sensitization with weekly scalp DPC.

The clonotype originates from a woman aged 45 to 65 with alopecia areata. Some clones in this sample may be carry-over from other donors' samples. V usage is TRBV28 and J usage is TRBJ2-1, with D tentatively TRBD1 (5 bases). Sequencing used whole blood, obtained in connection with sensitization to the hapten diphenylcyclopropenone (DPC). In nucleotides, the CDR3 is TGTGCCAGCATACCCGGCAGGGACAATGAGCAGTTCTTC. Amino acid sequence: CASIPGRDNEQFF.